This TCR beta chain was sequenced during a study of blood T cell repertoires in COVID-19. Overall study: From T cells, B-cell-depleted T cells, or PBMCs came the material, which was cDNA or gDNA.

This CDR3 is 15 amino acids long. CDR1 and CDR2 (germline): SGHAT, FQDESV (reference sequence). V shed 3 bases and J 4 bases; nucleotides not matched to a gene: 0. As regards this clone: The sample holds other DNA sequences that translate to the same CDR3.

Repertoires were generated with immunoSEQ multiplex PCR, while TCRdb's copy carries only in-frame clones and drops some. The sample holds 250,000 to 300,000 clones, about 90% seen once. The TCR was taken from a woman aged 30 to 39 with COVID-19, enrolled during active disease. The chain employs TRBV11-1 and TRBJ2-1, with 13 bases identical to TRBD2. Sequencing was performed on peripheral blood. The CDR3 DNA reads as TGTGCCAGCAGCTTGACTAGCGGGGGGTACAATGAGCAGTTCTTC. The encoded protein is CASSLTSGGYNEQFF.